This T cell receptor beta chain was recorded in a study of T cell changes during pregnancy in multiple sclerosis. Data came from immunoSEQ multiplex PCR; TCRdb stores just in-frame clones and leaves some out. Among tens of thousands of clones listed, roughly 89% were seen once. Germline assignment: CDR1 MNHEY and CDR2 SVGAGI. The CDR3 loop spans 14 amino acids. V was clipped by 8 bases and J by 3 bases, with 11 bases between them. The input for sequencing was CD4+ T cells from peripheral blood mononuclear cells, taken in the first trimester of pregnancy. The chain uses TRBV6-5 and TRBJ1-6; no clear D. This sequence was found in a female donor with multiple sclerosis, enrolled in a pregnancy study. The CDR3 bases are TGTGCCAGCCGTTGGCAGATCTATAATTCACCCCTCCACTTT. Amino acids: CASRWQIYNSPLHF.